This T cell receptor beta chain stems from a study of blood T cell repertoires in COVID-19. The CDR3 extends over 14 amino acids. Between the trimmed V and J ends, which lost 5 bases and 1 base, there was a span of 11 bases. CDR1 and CDR2 (germline): SQVTM, ANQGSEA. Sequencing used immunoSEQ multiplex PCR; TCRdb keeps in-frame clones, though not all of them. The table includes roughly 220,000 clones, roughly 79% detected once. Living in about two dozen US areas, the participants were between about 18 and 100 years of age. Donors in Cohort 3 who had recovered were those with two negative PCRs, healthcare professional clearance, or resolution of their symptoms.

The chain joins TRBV29-1 to TRBJ2-2; possible D gene TRBD2, 6 bases. The clonotype originates from a man in his forties or fifties who had recovered from COVID-19. Sequencing was carried out using PBMCs or T cells enriched from blood (not recorded which). The CDR3 DNA sequence: TGCAGCGTTCGGGACTGGAAGAACACCGGGGAGCTGTTTTTT. Translation: CSVRDWKNTGELFF.